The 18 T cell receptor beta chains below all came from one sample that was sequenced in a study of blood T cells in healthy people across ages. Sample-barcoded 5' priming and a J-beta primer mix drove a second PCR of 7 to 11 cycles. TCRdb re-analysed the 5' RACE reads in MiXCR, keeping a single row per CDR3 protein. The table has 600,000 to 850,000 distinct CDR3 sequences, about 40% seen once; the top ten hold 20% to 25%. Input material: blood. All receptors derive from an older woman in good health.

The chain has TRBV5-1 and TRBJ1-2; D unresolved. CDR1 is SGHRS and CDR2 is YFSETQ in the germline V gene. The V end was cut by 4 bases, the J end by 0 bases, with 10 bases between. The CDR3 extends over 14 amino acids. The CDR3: CASSVTATNYGYTF. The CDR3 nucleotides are TGCGCCAGCAGCGTGACGGCGACTAACTATGGCTACACCTTC.

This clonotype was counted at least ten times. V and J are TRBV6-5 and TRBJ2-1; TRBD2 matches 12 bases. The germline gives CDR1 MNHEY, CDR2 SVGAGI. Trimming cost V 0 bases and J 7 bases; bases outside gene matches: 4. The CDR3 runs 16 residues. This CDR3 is CASSYSLAGGTNEQFF. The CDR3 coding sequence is TGTGCCAGCAGTTACTCACTAGCGGGAGGAACTAATGAGCAGTTCTTC.

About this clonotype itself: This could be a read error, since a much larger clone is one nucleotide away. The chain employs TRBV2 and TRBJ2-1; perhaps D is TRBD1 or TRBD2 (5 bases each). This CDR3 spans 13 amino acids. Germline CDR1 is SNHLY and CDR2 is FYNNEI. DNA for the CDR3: TGTGCCGGCAGTGACGTGGGGACGGGTGAGCAGTTCTTC. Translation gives CAGSDVGTGEQFF.

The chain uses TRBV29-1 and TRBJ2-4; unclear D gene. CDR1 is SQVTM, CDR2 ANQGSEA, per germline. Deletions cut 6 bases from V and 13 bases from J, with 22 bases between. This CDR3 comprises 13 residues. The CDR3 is CSVTVAEPLGQYF. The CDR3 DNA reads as TGCAGCGTAACGGTGGCAGAACCCCTCGGGCAGTACTTC.

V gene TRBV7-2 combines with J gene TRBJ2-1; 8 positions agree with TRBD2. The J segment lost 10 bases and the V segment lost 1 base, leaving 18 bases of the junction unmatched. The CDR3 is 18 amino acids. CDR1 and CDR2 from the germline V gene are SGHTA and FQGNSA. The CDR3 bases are TGTGCCAGCAGCTTAGTCAGTACCTCAGCGGGAGCCCCGTCGGAGCAGTTCTTC. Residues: CASSLVSTSAGAPSEQFF. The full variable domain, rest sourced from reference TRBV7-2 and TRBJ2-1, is GAGVSQSPSNKVTEKGKDVELRCDPISGHTALYWYRQSLGQGLEFLIYFQGNSAPDKSGLPSDRFSAERTGGSVSTLTIQRTQQEDSAVYLCASSLVSTSAGAPSEQFFGPGTRLTVL.

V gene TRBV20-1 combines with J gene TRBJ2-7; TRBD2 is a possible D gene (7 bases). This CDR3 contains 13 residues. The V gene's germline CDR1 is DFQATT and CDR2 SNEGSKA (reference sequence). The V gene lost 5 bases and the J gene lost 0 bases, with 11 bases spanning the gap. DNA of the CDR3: TGCAGTGCTGGGGGGGCATCCTCCTACGAGCAGTACTTC. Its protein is CSAGGASSYEQYF.

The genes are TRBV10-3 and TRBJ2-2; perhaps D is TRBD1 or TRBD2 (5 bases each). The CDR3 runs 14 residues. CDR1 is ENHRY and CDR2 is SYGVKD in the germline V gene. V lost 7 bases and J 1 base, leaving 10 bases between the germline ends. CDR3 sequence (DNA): TGTGCCATCATGGGGACGGGGAACACCGGGGAGCTGTTTTTT. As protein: CAIMGTGNTGELFF.

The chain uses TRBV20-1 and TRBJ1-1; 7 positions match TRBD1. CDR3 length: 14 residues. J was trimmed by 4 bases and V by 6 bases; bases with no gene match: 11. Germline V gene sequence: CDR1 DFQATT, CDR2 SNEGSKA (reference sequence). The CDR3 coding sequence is TGCAGTGCCGAGGACAGGAGGGGGTCCACTGAAGCTTTCTTT. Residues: CSAEDRRGSTEAFF.

CDR3 sequence: CASSLVAGGYGYTF. The CDR3 DNA reads as TGTGCCAGCAGCTTAGTTGCAGGGGGTTATGGCTACACCTTC. This sequence joins TRBV7-9 and TRBJ1-2; TRBD1 matches 7 bases. From germline, CDR1 is SEHNR and CDR2 FQNEAQ (reference sequence). CDR3 size: 14 residues. V was clipped by 1 base and J by 5 bases; unmatched bases: 4.

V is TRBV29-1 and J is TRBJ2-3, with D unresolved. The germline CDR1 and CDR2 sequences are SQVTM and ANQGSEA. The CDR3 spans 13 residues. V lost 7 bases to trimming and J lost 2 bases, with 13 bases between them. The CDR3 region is CSAWKEDTDTQYF. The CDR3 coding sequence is TGCAGCGCGTGGAAAGAAGACACAGATACGCAGTATTTT.

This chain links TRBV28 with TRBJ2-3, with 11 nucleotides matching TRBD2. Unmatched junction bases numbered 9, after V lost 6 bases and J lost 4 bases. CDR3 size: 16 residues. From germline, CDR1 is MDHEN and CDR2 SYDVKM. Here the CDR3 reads CASRSPTSGNADTQYF. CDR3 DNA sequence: TGTGCCAGCAGATCTCCGACTAGCGGGAATGCAGATACGCAGTATTTT.

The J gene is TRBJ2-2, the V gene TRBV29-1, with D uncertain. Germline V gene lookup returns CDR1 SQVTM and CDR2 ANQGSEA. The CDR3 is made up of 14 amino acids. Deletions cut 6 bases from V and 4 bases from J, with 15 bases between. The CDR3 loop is CSVPDRLSTGELFF. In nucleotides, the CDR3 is TGCAGCGTCCCGGACCGATTAAGCACCGGGGAGCTGTTTTTT.

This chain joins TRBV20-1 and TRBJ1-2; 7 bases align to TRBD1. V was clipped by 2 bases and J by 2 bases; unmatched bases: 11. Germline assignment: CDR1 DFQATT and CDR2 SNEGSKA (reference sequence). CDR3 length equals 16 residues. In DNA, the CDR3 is TGCAGTGCTAGAAATTCCCCCACGACAGGGAACTATGGCTACACCTTC. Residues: CSARNSPTTGNYGYTF.

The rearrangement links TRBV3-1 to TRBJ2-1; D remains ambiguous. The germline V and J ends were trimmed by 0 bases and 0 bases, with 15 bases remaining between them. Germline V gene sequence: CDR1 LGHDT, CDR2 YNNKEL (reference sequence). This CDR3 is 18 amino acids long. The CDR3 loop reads CASSQDPNRVDSYNEQFF. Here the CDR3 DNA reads TGTGCCAGCAGCCAAGATCCCAACCGGGTCGACTCCTACAATGAGCAGTTCTTC.

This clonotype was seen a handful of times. The CDR3 reads CASSSRGGTEPYEQYF. CDR3 sequence (DNA): TGTGCCAGCAGCAGCCGGGGGGGTACGGAACCCTACGAGCAGTACTTC. The chain couples TRBV7-3 to TRBJ2-7, with TRBD2 matching 8 bases. CDR1 is SGHTA, CDR2 FQGTGA, per germline. J was trimmed by 2 bases and V by 5 bases; bases with no gene match: 11. This CDR3 has 16 amino acids. The full variable domain, completed using reference TRBV7-3 and TRBJ2-7, is GAGVSQTPSNKVTEKGKYVELRCDPISGHTALYWYRQSLGQGPEFLIYFQGTGAADDSGLPNDRFFAVRPEGSVSTLKIQRTERGDSAVYLCASSSRGGTEPYEQYFGPGTRLTVT.

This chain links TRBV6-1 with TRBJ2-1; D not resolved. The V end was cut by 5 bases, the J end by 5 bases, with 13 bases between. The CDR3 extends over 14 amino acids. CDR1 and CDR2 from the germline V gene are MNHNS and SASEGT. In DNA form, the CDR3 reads TGTGCCAGCAGTAGACCAGCATCCAACAATGAGCAGTTCTTC. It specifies CASSRPASNNEQFF.

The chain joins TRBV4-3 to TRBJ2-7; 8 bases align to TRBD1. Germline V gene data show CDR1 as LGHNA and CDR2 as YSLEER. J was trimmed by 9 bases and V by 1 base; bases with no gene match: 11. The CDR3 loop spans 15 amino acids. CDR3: CASSQGDRHLNGQYF. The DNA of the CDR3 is TGCGCCAGCAGCCAAGGGGACAGGCATCTGAACGGGCAGTACTTC.

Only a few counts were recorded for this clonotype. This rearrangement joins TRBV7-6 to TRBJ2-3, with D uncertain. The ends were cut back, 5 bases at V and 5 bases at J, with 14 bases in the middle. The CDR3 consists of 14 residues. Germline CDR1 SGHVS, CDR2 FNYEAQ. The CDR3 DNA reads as TGTGCCAGCAGCGCTTTGGTGGTAGGAGATACGCAGTATTTT. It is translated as CASSALVVGDTQYF. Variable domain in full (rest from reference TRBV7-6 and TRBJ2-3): GAGVSQSPRYKVTKRGQDVALRCDPISGHVSLYWYRQALGQGPEFLTYFNYEAQQDKSGLPNDRFSAERPEGSISTLTIQRTEQRDSAMYRCASSALVVGDTQYFGPGTRLTVL.